This TCR beta chain was observed in a study of T cell repertoires in cytomegalovirus infection. The CDR3 is 13 residues long. V shed 6 bases and J shed 5 bases, with 14 bases lying between them. This clonotype was recorded a few times. Its target is not known. TCRdb used MiXCR to reprocess the reads, holding one entry per CDR3 protein. The data contain a few hundred thousand distinct CDR3 sequences, 25% of them seen just once; the ten biggest clones take up roughly 13%. Here the sequenced sample was cultured PBMCs, taken from culture after CMV antigen stimulation. This sequence originates from a human donor in good health (CMV status not recorded). Some clones in this sample may be carry-over from other donors' samples. The chain combines TRBV12-3 or TRBV12-4 with TRBJ2-7; D gene uncertain. CDR3 loop: CASRSPFRDEQYF. CDR3 bases: TGTGCCAGCAGGTCCCCATTCCGGGACGAGCAGTACTTC.